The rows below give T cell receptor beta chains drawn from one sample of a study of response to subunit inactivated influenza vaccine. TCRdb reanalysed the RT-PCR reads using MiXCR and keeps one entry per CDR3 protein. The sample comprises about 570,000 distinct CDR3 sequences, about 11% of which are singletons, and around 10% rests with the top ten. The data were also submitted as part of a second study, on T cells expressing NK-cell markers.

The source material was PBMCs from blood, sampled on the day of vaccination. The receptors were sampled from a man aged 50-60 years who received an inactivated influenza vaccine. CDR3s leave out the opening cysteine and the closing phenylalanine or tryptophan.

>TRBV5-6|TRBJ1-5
ASSLWGRGNQPQH
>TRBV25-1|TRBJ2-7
ASSPLRGDTFYEQY
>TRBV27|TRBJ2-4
ASSLGPIAPAIQY
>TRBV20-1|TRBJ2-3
SGDGGRDADTQY
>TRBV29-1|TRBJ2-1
SVEGGSQRGQF
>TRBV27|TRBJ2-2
ASTTGVVGELF
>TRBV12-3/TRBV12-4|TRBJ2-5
ASIPGTSQETQY
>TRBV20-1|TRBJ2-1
SAPRGPYNEQF
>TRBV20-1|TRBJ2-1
SAHRLAGSRDEQF
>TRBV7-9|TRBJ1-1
ASRSDRGSPEAF
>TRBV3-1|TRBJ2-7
ASSQRWREQY
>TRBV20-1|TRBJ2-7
SARLRREIDEQY
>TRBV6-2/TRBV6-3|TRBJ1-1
ASSYSVRDAF
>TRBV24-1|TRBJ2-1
ATSDHFAPPEQF
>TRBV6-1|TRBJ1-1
ASTHLGGEAF
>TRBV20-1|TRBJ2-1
SARRMGHEQF
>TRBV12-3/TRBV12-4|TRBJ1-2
TSSRRGYT
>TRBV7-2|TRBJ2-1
ASSARQGSHNEQF
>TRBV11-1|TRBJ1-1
ASSLAGSRLRMNTEAF
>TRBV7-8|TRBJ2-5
ASSPDLGTGVQETQY
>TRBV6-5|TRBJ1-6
ASSSSARVESPLH
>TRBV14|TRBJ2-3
ASNELSTDTQY